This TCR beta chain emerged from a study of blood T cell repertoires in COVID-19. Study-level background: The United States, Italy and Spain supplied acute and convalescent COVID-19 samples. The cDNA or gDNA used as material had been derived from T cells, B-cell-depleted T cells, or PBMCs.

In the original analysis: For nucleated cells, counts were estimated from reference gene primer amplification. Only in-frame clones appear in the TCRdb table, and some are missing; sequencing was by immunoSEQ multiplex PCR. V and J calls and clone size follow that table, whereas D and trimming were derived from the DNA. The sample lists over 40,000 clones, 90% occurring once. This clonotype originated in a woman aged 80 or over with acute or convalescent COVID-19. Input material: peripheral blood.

CDR3 region: CSVARKTGGEEKLFF. The CDR3 nucleotides are TGCAGCGTTGCGCGGAAGACAGGGGGGGAAGAAAAACTGTTTTTT. This chain uses TRBV29-1 with TRBJ1-4; 9 bases map to TRBD1. This CDR3 is 15 amino acids long. Germline values: CDR1 SQVTM, CDR2 ANQGSEA. With 4 bases clipped from V and 8 bases from J, the junction kept 11 bases outside the gene matches.